These 9 T cell receptor beta chains came from one sample sequenced in a study of blood T cell repertoires in COVID-19. Data came from immunoSEQ multiplex PCR; TCRdb stores just in-frame clones and leaves some out. The sample consists of 290,000 or so clones, 87% of them appearing once. The material sequenced was peripheral blood. The receptor set was obtained from a man between 18 and 35 years old with active or convalescent COVID-19.

V usage is TRBV9 and J usage is TRBJ1-1; D possibly corresponds to TRBD1 (6 bases). V was trimmed by 0 bases and J by 4 bases, leaving 16 bases between them. In germline, CDR1 is SGDLS, CDR2 YYNGEE. This CDR3 has 16 residues. CDR3 in amino acids: CASSVGGLQGVTEAFF. The DNA of the CDR3 is TGTGCCAGCAGCGTAGGTGGTCTACAGGGTGTCACTGAAGCTTTCTTT. Supplemented by reference TRBV9 and TRBJ1-1, the full variable domain reads DSGVTQTPKHLITATGQRVTLRCSPRSGDLSVYWYQQSLDQGLQFLIQYYNGEERAKGNILERFSAQQFPDLHSELNLSSLELGDSALYFCASSVGGLQGVTEAFFGQGTRLTVV.

The gene calls are TRBV5-6 and TRBJ1-3; D is possibly TRBD1 (5 bases). CDR1 and CDR2 (germline): SGHDT, YYEEEE. The CDR3 is 17 amino acids. Trimming shortened V by 3 bases and J by 3 bases, and 19 bases separated the two germline ends. CDR3 sequence reads: CASSSRRFLGGGNTIYF. For the CDR3, the DNA is TGTGCCAGCAGCTCTAGGCGATTTCTCGGGGGTGGAAACACCATATATTTT.

The chain links TRBV7-2 to TRBJ2-1; no definite D call. The V gene's germline CDR1 is SGHTA and CDR2 FQGNSA. V gave up 5 bases and J gave up 7 bases, with 9 bases separating them. The CDR3 is 12 residues long. The CDR3 spells CASSASGNEQFF. In nucleotides, the CDR3 is TGTGCCAGCAGCGCATCCGGGAATGAGCAGTTCTTC.

The chain combines TRBV29-1 with TRBJ2-3; 14 bases are shared with TRBD2. From germline, CDR1 is SQVTM and CDR2 ANQGSEA. CDR3 size: 15 residues. V shed 4 bases and J 4 bases; nucleotides not matched to a gene: 4. CDR3 coding DNA: TGCAGCGTTGCAGGGACTAGCGGGAGTGCAGATACGCAGTATTTT. This translates into CSVAGTSGSADTQYF.

The chain carries TRBV27 and TRBJ1-1, with D unclear. Germline loops: CDR1 MNHEY, CDR2 SMNVEV (reference sequence). V was pared by 5 bases and J by 6 bases, with 10 bases between. The CDR3 is 12 amino acids. The CDR3 protein is CASSGGPPEAFF. The CDR3 bases are TGTGCCAGCAGTGGAGGGCCCCCTGAAGCTTTCTTT.

The CDR3 DNA reads as TGTGCCAGCAATCAATGGAGGGCTTGGAATGGCTACACCTTC. The encoded protein is CASNQWRAWNGYTF. The chain couples TRBV5-6 to TRBJ1-2, with D unresolved. The germline V gene has CDR1 SGHDT and CDR2 YYEEEE. The CDR3 is 14 amino acids. V gave up 6 bases and J gave up 6 bases, with 18 bases separating them. The complete variable domain, with remaining parts taken from reference TRBV5-6 and TRBJ1-2, reads DAGVTQSPTHLIKTRGQQVTLRCSPKSGHDTVSWYQQALGQGPQFIFQYYEEEERQRGNFPDRFSGHQFPNYSSELNVNALLLGDSALYLCASNQWRAWNGYTFGSGTRLTVV.

The chain links TRBV2 to TRBJ1-1; 9 nucleotides align to TRBD1. V lost 6 bases and J lost 5; bases outside the gene matches: 10. This CDR3 contains 15 residues. Germline V gene sequence: CDR1 SNHLY, CDR2 FYNNEI. For the CDR3, the DNA is TGTGCCAGCAGAGCACCGGGACAGGGACGGACTGAAGCTTTCTTT. Translating it yields CASRAPGQGRTEAFF.

V gene TRBV7-9 combines with J gene TRBJ1-1; D not resolved. The CDR3 consists of 14 residues. Germline-derived CDR1 and CDR2 are SEHNR and FQNEAQ (reference sequence). Trimming took off 1 base at V and 4 bases at J, with 10 bases between the two ends. CDR3 coding DNA: TGTGCCAGCAGCTTAGAAAGGAGTGGCACTGAAGCTTTCTTT. This encodes CASSLERSGTEAFF. Full variable domain (outside the CDR3, taken from reference TRBV7-9 and TRBJ1-1): DTGVSQNPRHKITKRGQNVTFRCDPISEHNRLYWYRQTLGQGPEFLTYFQNEAQLEKSRLLSDRFSAERPKGSFSTLEIQRTEQGDSAMYLCASSLERSGTEAFFGQGTRLTVV.

V usage is TRBV5-8 and J usage is TRBJ2-5; TRBD1 matches at 7 bases. V lost 6 bases, J lost 5 bases, and 19 bases stayed unmatched. CDR3 length: 17 residues. Per the germline V gene, CDR1 is SGHTS and CDR2 is YDEGEE. CDR3 loop: CASISGGRGMMSETQYF. CDR3 coding DNA: TGTGCCAGCATATCTGGAGGCAGGGGGATGATGTCGGAGACCCAGTACTTC.